The 25 T cell receptor beta chains listed next were all sequenced from one sample in a study of early T cells in non-severe SARS-CoV-2 infection. One entry per CDR3 protein results from TCRdb running MiXCR on the 5' RACE reads. The table lists 40,000 to 60,000 distinct CDR3 sequences, about 10% of them singletons, with over 6.5% in the top ten. The specimen sequenced was whole blood. The receptors were gathered from an adult who was a healthcare worker with PCR-confirmed SARS-CoV-2 infection or an uninfected control (not recorded which).

This clonotype was found a few times. The genes are TRBV7-2 and TRBJ2-3; 12 bases match TRBD2. The CDR3 is 16 amino acids. V lost 4 bases and J lost 5; bases outside the gene matches: 7. CDR1 and CDR2 (germline): SGHTA, FQGNSA. As DNA, the CDR3 is TGTGCCAGCAGCTCTTACGCGGGACTAGCGGGAGATACGCAGTATTTT. As protein: CASSSYAGLAGDTQYF.

With regard to this clonotype: A much larger clone sits a single nucleotide away, making a read error possible. The chain recombines TRBV14 with TRBJ2-1, with D perhaps TRBD2 (6 bases). Germline V lookup: CDR1 SGHDN, CDR2 FVKESK. V lost 1 base, J lost 7 bases, and 17 bases lay in between. The CDR3 loop spans 16 amino acids. The CDR3 nucleotides read TGTGCCAGCAGCCAAGTTGCGGGACCCTCGTTAAATGAGCAGTTCTTC. Protein: CASSQVAGPSLNEQFF.

The rearrangement uses TRBV19 and TRBJ2-1, with D perhaps matching TRBD1 (6 bases). V was trimmed by 7 bases and J by 2 bases, leaving 18 bases between them. The CDR3 extends over 16 amino acids. CDR1 LNHDA and CDR2 SQIVND come from the germline V gene (reference sequence). The CDR3 DNA reads TGTGCCAGTATCCTAAACAGGGCACCGACCTACAATGAGCAGTTCTTC. Its translation: CASILNRAPTYNEQFF.

The table lists this clonotype with many counts. The rearrangement uses TRBV24-1 and TRBJ2-1; D ambiguous. The V end was cut by 4 bases, the J end by 3 bases, with 12 bases between. The CDR3 runs 15 residues. Germline values: CDR1 KGHDR, CDR2 SFDVKD. CDR3 DNA: TGTGCCACCAGTGACCCCCACGATCACTACAATGAGCAGTTCTTC. Its translation is CATSDPHDHYNEQFF.

The rearrangement uses TRBV5-1 and TRBJ2-7; TRBD2 is a possible D gene (6 bases). This CDR3 contains 14 residues. The V gene's germline CDR1 is SGHRS and CDR2 YFSETQ. Trimming cost V 0 bases and J 5 bases, with 12 bases left between them. In DNA form, the CDR3 reads TGCGCCAGCAGCTTGGCCGCGGGGTCCCACGAGCAGTACTTC. It specifies CASSLAAGSHEQYF.

This clonotype has at least ten counts. This chain joins TRBV19 and TRBJ2-7, with D unresolved. CDR1 is LNHDA and CDR2 is SQIVND in the germline V gene (reference sequence). The CDR3 has 14 residues. V shed 5 bases and J shed 0 bases, with 11 bases lying between them. The CDR3 loop is CASSRRKSSYEQYF. The CDR3 DNA sequence: TGTGCCAGTAGTCGACGGAAGAGCTCCTACGAGCAGTACTTC.

This clonotype has a count of ten or more. This rearrangement joins TRBV20-1 to TRBJ2-3; no reliable D call. V dropped 0 bases and J dropped 3 bases, with 10 bases sitting between them. The CDR3 has 14 residues. CDR1 and CDR2 (germline): DFQATT, SNEGSKA (reference sequence). DNA for the CDR3: TGCAGTGCTAGAGATCTCAAGGGTACAGATACGCAGTATTTT. Translation gives CSARDLKGTDTQYF.

This clonotype was recorded once. This chain links TRBV12-3 or TRBV12-4 with TRBJ2-7, with D maybe TRBD1 (5 bases). CDR3 length equals 14 residues. V dropped 4 bases and J dropped 1 base, with 11 bases sitting between them. The CDR3 spells CASSSLTGSYEQYF. Here the CDR3 DNA reads TGTGCCAGCAGTTCCCTCACAGGATCCTACGAGCAGTACTTC.

The CDR3 loop reads CSVGLRTGDRGYTF. CDR3 DNA sequence: TGCAGCGTTGGATTACGCACAGGGGATCGTGGCTACACCTTC. The rearrangement joins TRBV29-1 to TRBJ1-2; 7 bases agree with TRBD1. Germline V gene data show CDR1 as SQVTM and CDR2 as ANQGSEA. V lost 4 bases to trimming and J lost 7 bases; unmatched junction nucleotides: 12. The CDR3 extends over 14 amino acids.

The gene calls are TRBV7-9 and TRBJ2-7, with D perhaps matching TRBD2 (5 bases). The germline V gene has CDR1 SEHNR and CDR2 FQNEAQ (reference sequence). This CDR3 comprises 11 residues. CDR3 amino acids: CSVAHSYEQYF. In nucleotides, the CDR3 is TGTTCGGTAGCGCATAGTTACGAGCAGTACTTC.

This clonotype was found many times. The chain combines TRBV12-3 or TRBV12-4 with TRBJ2-5; possibly TRBD2 for D (6 bases). The CDR3 is 15 residues long. V lost 6 bases and J lost 3, with 17 bases in between. The DNA of the CDR3 is TGTGCCAGCAGCCCCGGGAGCAGGCAAAAAGAGACCCAGTACTTC. This translates into CASSPGSRQKETQYF.

The J gene is TRBJ2-7, the V gene TRBV10-3; 8 bases are a match to TRBD2. The V segment lost 8 bases and the J segment 4 bases; nucleotides outside the gene matches: 7. CDR1 and CDR2 from the germline V gene are ENHRY and SYGVKD. CDR3 size: 13 residues. Written as DNA, the CDR3 is TGTGCCATCTCTCCGGCGGGGGGATACGAGCAGTACTTC. Protein: CAISPAGGYEQYF.

This clonotype was seen many times. The chain combines TRBV6-5 with TRBJ2-3; no definite D call. Germline lookup yields CDR1 MNHEY and CDR2 SVGAGI. V lost 6 bases to trimming and J lost 1 base, with 11 bases between them. This CDR3 spans 14 amino acids. As DNA, the CDR3 is TGTGCCAGCAGAAAGGATACTCGCACAGATACGCAGTATTTT. Translated: CASRKDTRTDTQYF.

The chain recombines TRBV29-1 with TRBJ1-3; tentative D call: TRBD1 (6 bases). Germline CDR1 and CDR2: SQVTM and ANQGSEA. The CDR3 is 16 residues long. Between the trimmed V and J ends, which lost 6 bases and 2 bases, there was a span of 20 bases. The CDR3 coding sequence is TGCAGCGTCGCGCACGCCCGTACAGGGACTGGAAACACCATATATTTT. This gives the protein CSVAHARTGTGNTIYF. Together with reference TRBV29-1 and TRBJ1-3, the CDR3 gives the full variable domain: SAVISQKPSRDICQRGTSLTIQCQVDSQVTMMFWYRQQPGQSLTLIATANQGSEATYESGFVIDKFPISRPNLTFSTLTVSNMSPEDSSIYLCSVAHARTGTGNTIYFGEGSWLTVV.

This clonotype was seen a handful of times. The chain uses TRBV7-2 and TRBJ1-1; no clear D. Germline CDR1 SGHTA, CDR2 FQGNSA. This CDR3 region has 12 residues. Trimming shortened V by 5 bases and J by 8 bases, and 12 bases separated the two germline ends. The CDR3 DNA is TGTGCCAGCAGCCAAACTGGAGTGGAAGCTTTCTTT. It translates to CASSQTGVEAFF.

This clonotype was counted a few times. The gene calls are TRBV20-1 and TRBJ2-7; D gene unclear. Germline V gene data show CDR1 as DFQATT and CDR2 as SNEGSKA (reference sequence). There are 13 residues in the CDR3. With 3 bases removed from V and 1 base from J, the gap between germline ends came to 10 bases. Here the CDR3 DNA reads TGCAGTGCTAGGAGGTTGTCGTCCTACGAGCAGTACTTC. Amino acids: CSARRLSSYEQYF.

At least ten counts were recorded for this clonotype. This chain joins TRBV5-6 and TRBJ2-7, with D possibly being TRBD2 (6 bases). The V gene lost 4 bases and the J gene lost 5 bases, with 13 bases spanning the gap. Germline assignment: CDR1 SGHDT and CDR2 YYEEEE. The CDR3 runs to 13 residues. CDR3 bases: TGTGCCAGCAGCCGGGAGCGGGCCCACGAGCAGTACTTC. The encoded protein is CASSRERAHEQYF.

This clonotype was seen many times. The rearrangement uses TRBV7-3 and TRBJ2-6; D uncertain. The CDR3 totals 16 residues. Per germline, CDR1 SGHTA and CDR2 FQGTGA. The V gene lost 6 bases and the J gene lost 0 bases, with 12 bases spanning the gap. CDR3 DNA: TGTGCCAGCAGACTGACTGCCAGCTCTGGGGCCAACGTCCTGACTTTC. It translates to CASRLTASSGANVLTF.

This clonotype was picked up many times. The rearrangement links TRBV27 to TRBJ2-1; tentatively, D is TRBD1 (5 bases). Germline CDR1 is MNHEY and CDR2 is SMNVEV (reference sequence). V lost 3 bases to trimming and J lost 6 bases, with 12 bases between them. The CDR3 totals 14 residues. CDR3 region: CASSLQGRSNEQFF. In DNA, the CDR3 is TGTGCCAGCAGTTTGCAGGGCAGAAGCAATGAGCAGTTCTTC.

V and J are TRBV12-3 or TRBV12-4 and TRBJ1-1; no clear D gene. This CDR3 contains 13 residues. Trimming took 5 bases from V and 2 from J, leaving 9 bases between them. CDR3 sequence reads: CASSPTPNTEAFF. The DNA of the CDR3 is TGTGCCAGCAGTCCCACCCCTAACACTGAAGCTTTCTTT.

The rearrangement uses TRBV20-1 and TRBJ2-3; 8 bases agree with TRBD1. The CDR3 loop spans 15 amino acids. Germline CDR1 DFQATT, CDR2 SNEGSKA (reference sequence). The trim removed 3 bases at V and 8 bases at J, leaving 13 bases unmatched. CDR3 region: CSASSGGTHGGTQYF. Here the CDR3 DNA reads TGCAGTGCTAGCTCAGGGGGCACACACGGGGGTACGCAGTATTTT.

Sample share makes this clonotype medium-sized. This sequence joins TRBV28 and TRBJ2-3; a possible D gene is TRBD1 (5 bases). This CDR3 contains 12 residues. Germline assignment: CDR1 MDHEN and CDR2 SYDVKM. V shed 5 bases and J shed 10 bases, with 13 bases lying between them. CDR3 sequence: CASSNRQSAQYF. The CDR3 region has the DNA TGTGCCAGCAGTAACCGACAGTCGGCGCAGTATTTT.

Only a few counts were recorded for this clonotype. The genes are TRBV10-3 and TRBJ2-7; tentative D call: TRBD2 (6 bases). Per germline, CDR1 ENHRY and CDR2 SYGVKD. The CDR3 spans 13 residues. V was clipped by 5 bases and J by 5 bases, with 13 bases between them. The CDR3 loop reads CAISRGSLDEQYF. For the CDR3, the DNA is TGTGCCATCAGTCGGGGGAGTTTGGACGAGCAGTACTTC.

This sequence joins TRBV2 and TRBJ2-1; possibly TRBD2 for D (6 bases). The V gene's germline CDR1 is SNHLY and CDR2 FYNNEI. V dropped 5 bases and J dropped 7 bases, with 15 bases sitting between them. The CDR3 length is 14 residues. The DNA for the CDR3 is TGTGCCAGCAGTTTAGCCGGGAGAAGGAATGAGCAGTTCTTC. Translating gives CASSLAGRRNEQFF.

At least ten counts were recorded for this clonotype. The J gene is TRBJ1-5, the V gene TRBV20-1; no firm D call. V lost 0 bases and J 5 bases, leaving 17 bases between the germline ends. The CDR3 totals 16 residues. CDR1 and CDR2 (germline): DFQATT, SNEGSKA (reference sequence). The CDR3 sequence: CSARDSRSPTDQPQHF. CDR3 nucleotides: TGCAGTGCTAGAGATTCTAGGTCCCCCACGGATCAGCCCCAGCATTTT.